These 17 T cell receptor beta chains were sequenced from one sample in a study of spatial heterogeneity in lung cancer. TCRdb redid the calling of the 5' RACE reads with MiXCR, one entry per CDR3 protein. The data show tens of thousands of distinct CDR3 sequences, with about 12% seen just once and 3.5% to 5.5% held by the top ten. Time point defined: sample taken at primary tumor resection. Unsorted whole RNA of tumor, nontumor lung or frozen PBMC was sequenced. This specimen was PBMCs, taken at surgery. The receptors come from a male donor with early-stage non-small cell lung cancer.

This clonotype was recorded many times. V is TRBV7-9 and J is TRBJ1-1; a possible D gene is TRBD1 (5 bases). V lost 2 bases and J lost 1, with 5 bases in between. Germline V gives CDR1 SEHNR, CDR2 FQNEAQ (reference sequence). This CDR3 is 13 amino acids long. CDR3: CASSLQGNTEAFF. For the CDR3, the DNA is TGTGCCAGCAGCTTACAGGGGAACACTGAAGCTTTCTTT.

Ten or more counts support this clonotype. The V and J genes are TRBV13 and TRBJ1-6, with D perhaps TRBD1 (6 bases). Germline CDR1 and CDR2: PRHDT and FYEKMQ (reference sequence). V was cut by 6 bases and J by 10 bases, with 16 bases left in between. This CDR3 has 14 amino acids. The CDR3 spells CASREGVEGSPLHF. CDR3 sequence (DNA): TGTGCCAGCAGAGAGGGGGTTGAAGGATCACCCCTCCACTTT.

This clonotype was seen many times. The chain has TRBV28 and TRBJ2-3; D perhaps matches TRBD2 (6 bases). The germline V and J ends were trimmed by 3 bases and 6 bases, with 10 bases remaining between them. CDR3 length: 13 residues. Germline CDR1 reads MDHEN; CDR2 reads SYDVKM. The CDR3 loop is CASSLEGGDTQYF. CDR3 DNA sequence: TGTGCCAGCAGTTTGGAGGGAGGCGATACGCAGTATTTT.

In regard to this clonotype: A much larger clone sits a single nucleotide away, making a read error possible. CDR3 in DNA: TGCAGTGCCACGCGGGGACAGCTATTATGTGGGGCCAACGTCCTGACTTTC. Translating gives CSATRGQLLCGANVLTF. The chain recombines TRBV20-1 with TRBJ2-6; a weak D match, TRBD1 (7 bases). V lost 6 bases and J 3 bases, leaving 21 bases between the germline ends. This CDR3 comprises 17 residues. Germline loops: CDR1 DFQATT, CDR2 SNEGSKA (reference sequence).

V is TRBV20-1 and J is TRBJ1-1; maybe TRBD1 (6 bases). The CDR3 covers 13 residues. Trimming left V 6 bases short and J 1 base short, with 12 bases between. Germline V gives CDR1 DFQATT, CDR2 SNEGSKA (reference sequence). The CDR3 DNA reads TGCAGTGCCCAGGGAGGGGGGAACACTGAAGCTTTCTTT. The encoded protein is CSAQGGGNTEAFF.

The chain combines TRBV13 with TRBJ2-7; 11 nucleotides line up with TRBD1. Germline V gene data show CDR1 as PRHDT and CDR2 as FYEKMQ (reference sequence). Trimming cost V 5 bases and J 5 bases; bases outside gene matches: 8. This CDR3 has 15 amino acids. The CDR3 is CASSRGGQGENEQYF. The CDR3 coding sequence is TGTGCCAGCAGCCGTGGGGGACAGGGGGAGAACGAGCAGTACTTC. Variable domain in full (rest from reference TRBV13 and TRBJ2-7): AAGVIQSPRHLIKEKRETATLKCYPIPRHDTVYWYQQGPGQDPQFLISFYEKMQSDKGSIPDRFSAQQFSDYHSELNMSSLELGDSALYFCASSRGGQGENEQYFGPGTRLTVT.

The chain has TRBV9 and TRBJ2-7; D is possibly TRBD2 (6 bases). CDR1 and CDR2 from the germline V gene are SGDLS and YYNGEE. V was clipped by 0 bases and J by 1 base, with 11 bases between them. CDR3 length equals 15 residues. The DNA of the CDR3 is TGTGCCAGCAGCGTAGAAAACGGGGGATCCTACGAGCAGTACTTC. Protein product: CASSVENGGSYEQYF.

The gene calls are TRBV5-1 and TRBJ2-7; D may correspond to TRBD1 or TRBD2 (5 bases each). This CDR3 has 13 residues. Trimming removed 4 bases at V and 5 bases at J, with 13 bases between. Germline-derived CDR1 and CDR2 are SGHRS and YFSETQ. CDR3 in DNA: TGCGCCAGCAGCCACGAGGGGAGCAACGAGCAGTACTTC. Translating gives CASSHEGSNEQYF.

This clonotype was found many times. This chain links TRBV6-2 or TRBV6-3 with TRBJ1-2; unclear D gene. CDR3 size: 13 residues. Germline CDR1 and CDR2: MNHEY and SVGEGT. Between the trimmed V and J ends, which lost 2 bases and 1 base, there was a span of 5 bases. DNA of the CDR3: TGTGCCAGCAGTTACGACGGTAACTATGGCTACACCTTC. This translates into CASSYDGNYGYTF.

The rearrangement uses TRBV29-1 and TRBJ2-5; TRBD1 agrees at 7 bases. The CDR3 is 13 amino acids. Germline loops: CDR1 SQVTM, CDR2 ANQGSEA. V lost 3 bases and J lost 5; bases outside the gene matches: 6. The CDR3 DNA is TGCAGCGTTGATGAACAGGGGTTTGAGACCCAGTACTTC. Translation: CSVDEQGFETQYF. The full variable domain, its missing parts supplied by reference TRBV29-1 and TRBJ2-5, is SAVISQKPSRDICQRGTSLTIQCQVDSQVTMMFWYRQQPGQSLTLIATANQGSEATYESGFVIDKFPISRPNLTFSTLTVSNMSPEDSSIYLCSVDEQGFETQYFGPGTRLLVL.

This clonotype was counted ten times or more. V usage is TRBV3-1 and J usage is TRBJ1-2; D is unclear. The V gene's germline CDR1 is LGHDT and CDR2 YNNKEL (reference sequence). This CDR3 has 11 residues. Trimming stripped 3 bases from V and 8 bases from J, with 7 bases between. The CDR3 DNA sequence: TGTGCCAGCAGCCACCCGACGGGCTACACCTTC. This gives the protein CASSHPTGYTF.

The CDR3 DNA is TGTGCCATCAGTCCCCGAGGGGGGGACTATGGCTACACCTTC. Its translation: CAISPRGGDYGYTF. The chain uses TRBV10-3 and TRBJ1-2; D might be TRBD1 (6 bases). Looked up from germline, CDR1 is ENHRY and CDR2 is SYGVKD. The CDR3 is 14 amino acids. Trimming left V 5 bases short and J 3 bases short, with 13 bases between.

The rearrangement uses TRBV20-1 and TRBJ2-1, with TRBD2 as a possible D gene (6 bases). The V gene's germline CDR1 is DFQATT and CDR2 SNEGSKA (reference sequence). CDR3 length: 15 residues. Trimming removed 4 bases from V and 0 bases from J, with 13 bases in between. DNA of the CDR3: TGCAGTGCTACCCCGACTAGTAGCTCCTACAATGAGCAGTTCTTC. It yields the protein CSATPTSSSYNEQFF.

This clonotype was counted only a few times. For the CDR3, the DNA is TGTGCCATCAGTGATGCCTCGACAGCGAACACTGAAGCTTTCTTT. Its translation: CAISDASTANTEAFF. The chain has TRBV10-3 and TRBJ1-1; D is possibly TRBD1 (5 bases). The CDR3 has 15 amino acids. With 3 bases removed from V and 1 base from J, the gap between germline ends came to 12 bases. Germline values: CDR1 ENHRY, CDR2 SYGVKD.

This clonotype was picked up a small number of times. The V and J genes are TRBV30 and TRBJ1-3, with unresolved D. CDR3 size: 12 residues. CDR1 is GTSNPN and CDR2 is SVGIG in the germline V gene (reference sequence). The ends were cut back, 5 bases at V and 0 bases at J, with 5 bases in the middle. The CDR3: CAWGSSGNTIYF. The CDR3 region has the DNA TGTGCCTGGGGGAGCTCTGGAAACACCATATATTTT. The whole variable domain, filled in from reference TRBV30 and TRBJ1-3, reads SQTIHQWPATLVQPVGSPLSLECTVEGTSNPNLYWYRQAAGRGLQLLFYSVGIGQISSEVPQNLSASRPQDRQFILSSKKLLLSDSGFYLCAWGSSGNTIYFGEGSWLTVV.

This chain connects TRBV24-1 to TRBJ2-2, with D tentatively TRBD1 (5 bases). CDR1 is KGHDR, CDR2 SFDVKD, per germline. The CDR3 loop spans 17 amino acids. Trimming cost V 0 bases and J 1 base, with 11 bases left between them. The CDR3 reads CATSDLRAGQNTGELFF. The CDR3 bases are TGTGCCACCAGTGATTTGAGGGCAGGGCAGAACACCGGGGAGCTGTTTTTT.

This clonotype appeared many times. The chain links TRBV10-2 to TRBJ1-1, with D hard to call. Per germline, CDR1 WSHSY and CDR2 SAAADI. The CDR3 totals 14 residues. Trimming removed 0 bases at V and 5 bases at J, with 10 bases between. The CDR3 DNA reads as TGCGCCAGCAGTGAGTCGAACGGGCGGACTGAAGCTTTCTTT. Its translation: CASSESNGRTEAFF.